One and the same sample provided the 13 T cell receptor beta chains below, sequenced in a study of radiotherapy plus CTLA-4 blockade in lung cancer. Sequenced by immunoSEQ multiplex PCR; TCRdb stores in-frame clones only, minus some. The table lists approximately 78,000 clones, about 80% of them singletons. The sequencing used peripheral blood, collected from a patient treated with radiotherapy plus ipilimumab. The receptors were gathered from a human donor with non-small cell lung cancer who had a complete response to radiotherapy plus ipilimumab.

This chain connects TRBV28 to TRBJ1-1; unclear D gene. V lost 4 bases and J lost 0, with 15 bases in between. Germline V gene lookup returns CDR1 MDHEN and CDR2 SYDVKM. The CDR3 loop spans 16 amino acids. Written as DNA, the CDR3 is TGTGCCAGCAGTTCGGCGATAGACAACCTGAACACTGAAGCTTTCTTT. Translating it yields CASSSAIDNLNTEAFF. The complete variable domain, with remaining parts taken from reference TRBV28 and TRBJ1-1, reads DVKVTQSSRYLVKRTGEKVFLECVQDMDHENMFWYRQDPGLGLRLIYFSYDVKMKEKGDIPEGYSVSREKKERFSLILESASTNQTSMYLCASSSAIDNLNTEAFFGQGTRLTVV.

The genes are TRBV27 and TRBJ2-3, with a possible D match to TRBD2 (5 bases). The ends were cut back, 3 bases at V and 0 bases at J, with 16 bases in the middle. This CDR3 is 17 amino acids long. Germline values: CDR1 MNHEY, CDR2 SMNVEV (reference sequence). CDR3 amino acids: CASSLLASYDSTDTQYF. CDR3 coding DNA: TGTGCCAGCAGTTTGTTGGCTAGCTATGATAGCACAGATACGCAGTATTTT.

This clone was detected only a few times. This chain joins TRBV29-1 and TRBJ2-4, with D tentatively TRBD1 or TRBD2 (5 bases each). The CDR3 spans 15 residues. CDR1 SQVTM and CDR2 ANQGSEA come from the germline V gene. The V gene lost 1 base and the J gene lost 2 bases, with 12 bases spanning the gap. CDR3 DNA: TGCAGCGTTGAAGTCATCACGGGGCCCAAAAACATTCAGTACTTC. It is translated as CSVEVITGPKNIQYF.

This rearrangement joins TRBV7-9 to TRBJ1-2; 7 bases agree with TRBD1. V was clipped by 5 bases and J by 3 bases; unmatched bases: 6. The germline V gene encodes CDR1 SEHNR and CDR2 FQNEAQ (reference sequence). This CDR3 comprises 14 residues. CDR3 sequence (DNA): TGTGCCAGCAGCCCCGGACAGGTGTACTATGGCTACACCTTC. This translates into CASSPGQVYYGYTF.

This chain joins TRBV18 and TRBJ2-5; 7 nucleotides match TRBD1. Germline loops: CDR1 KGHSH, CDR2 LQKENI. The length of the CDR3 is 14 residues. After removal of 6 bases from V and 3 bases from J, the junction contained 7 bases not matched to a gene. As DNA, the CDR3 is TGTGCCAGCTCCCCCCTGACAGGGAAAGAGACCCAGTACTTC. Protein product: CASSPLTGKETQYF.

In its sample, this clone was seen a few times. This chain connects TRBV19 to TRBJ1-3; D call uncertain. V was trimmed by 2 bases and J by 1 base, leaving 12 bases between them. The CDR3 is 16 amino acids. Germline assignment: CDR1 LNHDA and CDR2 SQIVND (reference sequence). DNA for the CDR3: TGTGCCAGTAGTATACTCCAAGGAAGTTCTGGAAACACCATATATTTT. This encodes CASSILQGSSGNTIYF.

In its sample, this clone is medium-sized. The chain links TRBV7-2 to TRBJ1-5; D call uncertain. The V gene lost 4 bases and the J gene lost 4 bases, with 5 bases spanning the gap. Looked up from germline, CDR1 is SGHTA and CDR2 is FQGNSA. The CDR3 extends over 12 amino acids. The CDR3 sequence: CASSSQNQPQHF. CDR3 DNA sequence: TGTGCCAGCAGCTCTCAGAATCAGCCCCAGCATTTT.

The V gene is TRBV27, the J gene TRBJ2-2; 10 nucleotides match TRBD1. This CDR3 is built from 15 residues. The germline gives CDR1 MNHEY, CDR2 SMNVEV (reference sequence). V was clipped by 5 bases and J by 4 bases; unmatched bases: 4. CDR3 in DNA: TGTGCCAGCAGTGGACGGACAGGGGGCACCGGGGAGCTGTTTTTT. Amino acid sequence: CASSGRTGGTGELFF.

This chain connects TRBV30 to TRBJ1-4, with a possible D match to TRBD1 (6 bases). The V gene lost 2 bases and the J gene lost 3 bases, with 13 bases spanning the gap. The CDR3 length is 15 residues. Germline V gene lookup returns CDR1 GTSNPN and CDR2 SVGIG (reference sequence). The CDR3 nucleotides read TGTGCCTGGAGTAAATCGGGGGGGCCTAATGAAAAACTGTTTTTT. Amino acid sequence: CAWSKSGGPNEKLFF.

V gene TRBV19 combines with J gene TRBJ1-2; D might be TRBD1 (5 bases). There are 14 residues in the CDR3. Germline V gene sequence: CDR1 LNHDA, CDR2 SQIVND (reference sequence). V was trimmed by 7 bases and J by 8 bases, leaving 20 bases between them. The CDR3 spells CASIPRGDPGGYTF. The CDR3 region has the DNA TGTGCCAGTATCCCCCGGGGGGACCCAGGGGGCTACACCTTC.

V usage is TRBV6-6 and J usage is TRBJ2-7; D is unresolved. The ends were cut back, 6 bases at V and 6 bases at J, with 18 bases in the middle. This CDR3 has 14 amino acids. Germline V gives CDR1 MNHNY, CDR2 SVGAGI (reference sequence). The CDR3 is CASSTGTRDPEQYV. CDR3 nucleotides: TGTGCCAGCAGCACCGGAACTCGCGACCCCGAGCAGTACGTC.

This clone was counted only a few times. The CDR3 sequence: CASSLVLDNSNQPQHF. Here the CDR3 DNA reads TGTGCCAGCAGCTTAGTGTTGGATAATAGCAATCAGCCCCAGCATTTT. The rearrangement links TRBV7-9 to TRBJ1-5; D remains unclear. Germline V lookup: CDR1 SEHNR, CDR2 FQNEAQ (reference sequence). The V gene lost 1 base and the J gene lost 0 bases, with 10 bases spanning the gap. The CDR3 has 16 amino acids.

This sequence joins TRBV18 and TRBJ2-2; 7 bases align to TRBD1. The trim removed 6 bases at V and 5 bases at J, leaving 9 bases unmatched. CDR1 is KGHSH, CDR2 LQKENI, per germline. The CDR3 is 15 residues long. The CDR3 DNA reads TGTGCCAGCTCGCCGGGACAGATTCGGACCGGGGAGCTGTTTTTT. Amino acid sequence: CASSPGQIRTGELFF.